This T cell receptor beta chain was profiled in a study of CD8 T cells in ankylosing spondylitis (dated by TCRdb to 2016 to 2017). About the study as a whole: To find TCR variants linked to disease, the study profiled T cell receptor beta repertoires in ankylosing spondylitis patients and healthy donors. Peripheral blood was sampled, and synovial fluid was also collected from ankylosing spondylitis patients. The full study cohort was made up of approximately 27 ankylosing spondylitis patients and over 90 healthy donors.

This clonotype was seen a few times. Its antigen specificity is not known. No per-base quality is available; no much larger clone lies one base away. Looking up the germline V gene (reference sequence) yields CDR1 DFQATT and CDR2 SNEGSKA. From the cysteine through the phenylalanine, the CDR3 covers 12 amino acids. Only CDR3 DNA remains: 36 bases, in frame from the first base. A distance of 9 bases separates the germline ends of V and J, which lose 1 base and 6 bases respectively. Study-level results and caveats: The disease-linked clones had a CD8+ phenotype and were found at relatively low frequencies in peripheral blood. Some TCR beta motif variants had previously been reported in synovial fluid and blood of reactive arthritis patients, which suggested common disease-initiation mechanisms. According to the report, matched synovial fluid samples from ankylosing spondylitis patients were significantly enriched for the disease-linked clones. Blood from ankylosing spondylitis patients appeared to be characterized by a TCR beta motif made up of about 8 highly homologous amino acid variants.

TCRdb names Illumina HiSeq 2500 as the instrument used. TCR beta libraries were prepared by quantitative 5'-RACE with molecular barcodes. The paper's data handling went like this. Disease-linked TCR variants were identified with a new computational method built on a probabilistic model of VDJ rearrangement. TCRdb reworked the public reads: Q25 trimming with fastp, MiXCR clone assembly, productive beta chains retained. Each entry merges the rows of one CDR3 protein and shows their most common DNA and genes. The V and J calls follow TCRdb's processing rather than the paper's. This sample gives about 400,000 distinct CDR3 sequences in total; around 20% of them show up just once. Jointly, the top ten make up about a sixth of the sample.

Input material: blood, either unsorted or a sorted T cell fraction (not recorded which). The chain couples TRBV20-1 to TRBJ1-2; the D gene is not confidently resolved. The source is a male donor with ankylosing spondylitis. The DNA sequence is TGCAGTGCTAGAGTGTGGGCGGATGGCTACACCTTC. The resulting protein is CSARVWADGYTF.